This T cell receptor (beta chain) came from a study of blood T cell repertoires in COVID-19 (dated by TCRdb to the early 2020s). Regarding the research as a whole: Samples covering the acute and convalescent phases of COVID-19 were provided by collaborators in the United States, Italy and Spain. The material from the prospective study consisted of cDNA or gDNA derived from T cells, B-cell-depleted T cells, or PBMCs. Subjects who had been exposed to COVID-19, were actively infected with it, or had recovered from it provided the deeply sampled blood TCRbeta repertoires that made up the dataset. The repertoires were released in a freely available public database meant as a resource for research on the immune response to SARS-CoV-2. Samples were obtained from the ongoing ImmuneRACE study (first 160 participants) and from 1,254 subjects provided by 6 global collaborators. Sample metadata almost always included a de-identified subject ID, COVID-19 status, age in years and sex. Where available, HLA class I and class II types were obtained from metadata supplied by the sample provider rather than from assay-based typing. What the authors observed across the whole study: The quantity of clinical and demographic metadata differed by source and by participant and was supplied without curation.

TCRbeta CDR3 regions were amplified from genomic DNA using the immunoSEQ Assay, a bias-controlled multiplex PCR. The authors' analysis ran thus. Nucleated cell counts per sample were estimated from amplification of reference gene primers within the assay. Sequence reads were collapsed and filtered to measure the absolute abundance of every unique TCRbeta CDR3 rearrangement. Productive Simpson clonality was computed per sample as the square root of Simpson's diversity index over productive rearrangements. In TCRdb, the immuneACCESS table is reduced to in-frame sequences with V and J assigned. These tables do not hold every clone; where another copy was compared, an unresolved V gene accounts for under half, and the others remain unexplained. That table furnishes V, J and clone size, whereas the DNA furnished D and trimming. The sample table holds about 240,000 clones, of which 86% were seen once. The leading ten clones occupy 5.5% to 6.5% of the sample.

Each collaborating institution followed its own protocols to collect whole blood in K2EDTA tubes. For TCRbeta analysis, collaborators shipped samples in one of three forms: frozen whole blood, isolated PBMCs, or DNA extracted from either of those sample types. V is cut back by 5 bases and J by 6 bases, with 7 bases in the junction unmatched. Taken from the germline V gene (reference sequence), the CDR1 and CDR2 loops are SEHNR and FQNEAQ. The CDR3 covers 15 residues, taking in both the cysteine and the phenylalanine. The kept DNA is CDR3 alone, 45 bases in frame from the first base. In the case of this clone: Its target antigen remains unknown. No clone much larger than this one lies a single base away; base qualities are absent.

The receptor comes from a man aged 55 to 70 with acute or convalescent COVID-19. Sample: peripheral blood. The V and J segments used are TRBV7-9 and TRBJ1-4; 9 middle bases align to TRBD1. The nucleotide sequence is TGTGCCAGCAGCACCCGGACAGGGGTGGATGAAAAACTGTTTTTT. Its translation reads: CASSTRTGVDEKLFF.